These T cell receptor beta chains were read from a single sample in a study of cytomegalovirus exposure and HLA in healthy donors. Sequencing used immunoSEQ multiplex PCR; TCRdb keeps in-frame clones, though not all of them. The repertoire holds about 110,000 clones, around 72% seen once, with around 5.3% in the top ten. Sequenced input: PBMCs. These receptor sequences come from a male donor in good health and CMV-seronegative. The CDR3 runs from the conserved cysteine through the conserved F or W. The order of the fields is D gene, clone size, V gene, J gene, CDR3 protein, CDR3 DNA. A D gene is named only where the DNA matches it firmly. Size values are once, few and many counts, or a class for expanded clones, and some rows have none.

TRBD1	once	TRBV7-7	TRBJ2-7	CASSVGTGSYEQYF	TGTGCCAGCAGCGTCGGGACAGGTTCCTACGAGCAGTACTTC
NA	NA	TRBV28	TRBJ1-3	CASSLYRSSGNTIYF	TGTGCCAGCAGTTTATACCGGTCCTCTGGAAACACCATATATTTT
TRBD1	few	TRBV30	TRBJ1-2	CAWLEQGALSYGYTF	TGTGCCTGGCTAGAGCAGGGGGCTCTCTCCTATGGCTACACCTTC
NA	NA	TRBV18	TRBJ1-1	CASSPGEAVNTEAFF	TGTGCCAGCTCACCGGGGGAGGCGGTGAACACTGAAGCTTTCTTT
NA	NA	TRBV9	TRBJ1-5	CASSLTDSNQPQHF	TGTGCCAGCAGCCTAACAGATAGCAATCAGCCCCAGCATTTT
TRBD2	NA	TRBV7-2	TRBJ2-1	CASSLRAGGPNEQFF	TGTGCCAGCAGCTTACGAGCGGGAGGACCCAATGAGCAGTTCTTC
NA	NA	TRBV19	TRBJ2-1	CASSIDAGPNEQFF	TGTGCCAGTAGTATTGACGCGGGACCCAATGAGCAGTTCTTC
NA	NA	TRBV7-2	TRBJ1-1	CASSPRVLLNTEAFF	TGTGCCAGCAGCCCACGGGTCTTACTGAACACTGAAGCTTTCTTT
TRBD1	few	TRBV6-6	TRBJ1-1	CASSYQGQAGESEAFF	TGTGCCAGCAGTTACCAGGGACAGGCCGGGGAGTCGGAAGCTTTCTTT
NA	NA	TRBV6-1	TRBJ1-2	CASSWGDRGGYTF	TGTGCCAGCAGCTGGGGGGATCGGGGAGGCTACACCTTC
TRBD1	few	TRBV2	TRBJ1-5	CASSTGQGSRQPQHF	TGTGCCAGCAGTACAGGACAGGGTAGTCGTCAGCCCCAGCATTTT
TRBD1	few	TRBV7-3	TRBJ2-3	CASSLRDRATDTQYF	TGTGCCAGCAGCCTTCGGGACAGGGCCACAGATACGCAGTATTTT
NA	NA	TRBV7-9	TRBJ1-1	CASRAGQGGDTEAFF	TGTGCCAGCAGAGCAGGTCAGGGTGGGGACACTGAAGCTTTCTTT
TRBD1	NA	TRBV10-1	TRBJ2-5	CASSEGTGGSETQYF	TGCGCCAGCAGTGAGGGGACAGGGGGAAGTGAGACCCAGTACTTC